Sequencing of this TCR beta chain was carried out in a study of molecular identifiers for immune sequencing clone quantification. Study outcomes and limitations: A single cell's spiked Jurkat TCR RNA was reportedly detectable among about a million naive cells.

Libraries of bulk TCR were made by previously described methods (with listed TCR primers). TCRdb reprocessed the PCR reads via MiXCR and lists one record per CDR3 protein. The repertoire includes 85,000 to 100,000 distinct CDR3 sequences, roughly a quarter of them detected once, and roughly 1% sits in the top ten. The CDR3 loop spans 15 amino acids. Looked up from germline, CDR1 is SEHNR and CDR2 is FQNEAQ (reference sequence). The ends lost 5 bases at V and 6 bases at J; junction bases unmatched: 10. Based on a CD8+CD4-CCR7+CD45RA+ profile, naive CD8 T cells were sorted. With respect to this clonotype: What it recognizes is unknown. A much larger clone sits a single nucleotide away, making a read error possible.

The chain is built from TRBV7-9 and TRBJ1-5, with TRBD1 identical over 7 bases. The sample taken for sequencing was naive CD8+ T cells from blood, with Jurkat cell RNA spiked in. Subset meaning: FACS-sorted CD8+CD4-CCR7+CD45RA+ naive T cells. The receptor comes from a human donor in good health. Some libraries in this study had Jurkat cell RNA spiked in. The CDR3 DNA follows: TGTGCCAGCAGCGGATGGGGGGACAGCGCTCAGCCCCAGCATTTT. Translating it yields CASSGWGDSAQPQHF.